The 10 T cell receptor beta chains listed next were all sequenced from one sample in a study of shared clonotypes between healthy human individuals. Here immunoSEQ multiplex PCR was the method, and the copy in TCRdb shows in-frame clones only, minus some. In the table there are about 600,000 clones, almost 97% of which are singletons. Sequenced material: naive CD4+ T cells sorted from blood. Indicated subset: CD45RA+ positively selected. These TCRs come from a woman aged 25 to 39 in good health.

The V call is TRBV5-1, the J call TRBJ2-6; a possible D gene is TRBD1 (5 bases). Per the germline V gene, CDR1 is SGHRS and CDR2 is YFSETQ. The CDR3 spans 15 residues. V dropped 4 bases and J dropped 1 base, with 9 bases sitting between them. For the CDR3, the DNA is TGCGCCAGCAGCCCTAGACAGTCTGGGGCCAACGTCCTGACTTTC. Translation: CASSPRQSGANVLTF.

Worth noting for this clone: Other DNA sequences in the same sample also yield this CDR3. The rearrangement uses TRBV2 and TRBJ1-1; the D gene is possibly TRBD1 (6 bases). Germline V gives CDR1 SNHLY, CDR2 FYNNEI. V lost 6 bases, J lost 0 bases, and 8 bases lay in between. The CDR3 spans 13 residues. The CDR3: CASSGQLNTEAFF. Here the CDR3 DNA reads TGTGCCAGCAGCGGACAGCTGAACACTGAAGCTTTCTTT.

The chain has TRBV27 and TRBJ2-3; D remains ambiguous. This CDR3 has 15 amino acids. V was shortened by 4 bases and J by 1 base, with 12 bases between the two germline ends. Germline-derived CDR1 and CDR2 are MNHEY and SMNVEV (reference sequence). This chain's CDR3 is CASSSPPLGTDTQYF. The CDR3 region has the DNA TGTGCCAGCAGTTCGCCACCCTTAGGCACAGATACGCAGTATTTT.

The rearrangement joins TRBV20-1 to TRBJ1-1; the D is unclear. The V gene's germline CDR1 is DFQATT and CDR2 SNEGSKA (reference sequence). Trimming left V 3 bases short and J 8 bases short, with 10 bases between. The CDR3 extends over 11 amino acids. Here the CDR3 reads CSASGPQEAFF. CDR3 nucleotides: TGCAGTGCTAGTGGTCCGCAGGAAGCTTTCTTT.

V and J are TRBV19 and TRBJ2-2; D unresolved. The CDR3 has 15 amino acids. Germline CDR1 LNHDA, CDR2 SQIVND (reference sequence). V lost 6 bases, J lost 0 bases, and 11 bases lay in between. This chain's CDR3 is CASRRDLSNTGELFF. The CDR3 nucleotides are TGTGCCAGTAGAAGGGATTTATCGAACACCGGGGAGCTGTTTTTT. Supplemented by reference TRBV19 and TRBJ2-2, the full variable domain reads DGGITQSPKYLFRKEGQNVTLSCEQNLNHDAMYWYRQDPGQGLRLIYYSQIVNDFQKGDIAEGYSVSREKKESFPLTVTSAQKNPTAFYLCASRRDLSNTGELFFGEGSRLTVL.

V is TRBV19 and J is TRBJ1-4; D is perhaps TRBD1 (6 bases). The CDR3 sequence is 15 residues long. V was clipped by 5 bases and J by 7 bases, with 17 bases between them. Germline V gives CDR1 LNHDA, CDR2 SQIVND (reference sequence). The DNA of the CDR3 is TGTGCCAGTAGTCCCCAGACAGGAAGTTTTGAAAAACTGTTTTTT. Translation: CASSPQTGSFEKLFF.

For the CDR3, the DNA is TGTGCCAGCACGGCAGGGGGTTTTGAGACCCAGTACTTC. This translates into CASTAGGFETQYF. The rearrangement uses TRBV2 and TRBJ2-5; TRBD1 agrees at 7 bases. Germline CDR1 reads SNHLY; CDR2 reads FYNNEI. Trimming cost V 7 bases and J 5 bases; bases outside gene matches: 7. The CDR3 loop spans 13 amino acids.

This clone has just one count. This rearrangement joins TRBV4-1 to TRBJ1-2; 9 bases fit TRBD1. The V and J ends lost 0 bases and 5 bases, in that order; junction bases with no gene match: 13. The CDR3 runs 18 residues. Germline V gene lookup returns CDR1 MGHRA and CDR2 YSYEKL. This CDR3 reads CASSQERIQQGARYGYTF. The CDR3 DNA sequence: TGCGCCAGCAGCCAAGAACGGATACAACAGGGGGCGCGATATGGCTACACCTTC.

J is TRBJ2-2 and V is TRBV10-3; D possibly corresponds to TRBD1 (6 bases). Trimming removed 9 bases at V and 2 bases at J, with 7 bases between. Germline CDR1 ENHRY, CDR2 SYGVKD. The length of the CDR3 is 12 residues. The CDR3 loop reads CAIQGNTGELFF. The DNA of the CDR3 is TGTGCCATACAGGGTAACACCGGGGAGCTGTTTTTT.

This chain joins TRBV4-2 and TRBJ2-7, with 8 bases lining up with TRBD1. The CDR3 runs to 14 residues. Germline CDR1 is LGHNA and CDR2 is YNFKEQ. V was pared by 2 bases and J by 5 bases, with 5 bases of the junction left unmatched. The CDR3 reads CASSQTTGGNEQYF. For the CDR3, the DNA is TGTGCCAGCAGCCAAACCACAGGGGGTAACGAGCAGTACTTC.